The 10 T cell receptor beta chains below all came from one sample that was sequenced in a study of T cell responses to AZD1222 COVID-19 vaccine. The method was immunoSEQ multiplex PCR; TCRdb's version includes in-frame clones alone and lacks a portion of them. Here the sample spans roughly 150,000 clones, about 83% being singletons. Sequencing used peripheral blood, obtained 28 days after the second AZD1222 dose. The receptors were sampled from an adult who received the AZD1222 COVID-19 vaccine.

The chain combines TRBV12-3 or TRBV12-4 with TRBJ1-4; 7 bases line up with TRBD1. The CDR3 contains 13 residues. The J segment lost 3 bases and the V segment lost 9 bases, leaving 4 bases of the junction unmatched. The CDR3, as DNA: TGTGCCAGGGAGGGACAGCCTAATGAAAAACTGTTTTTT. Residues: CAREGQPNEKLFF.

The chain carries TRBV6-4 and TRBJ2-4; no reliable D call. V lost 5 bases and J 5 bases, leaving 13 bases between the germline ends. The CDR3 is made up of 14 amino acids. CDR1 MRHNA and CDR2 SNTAGT come from the germline V gene. The CDR3 DNA is TGTGCCAGCAGTACCCTGCCGGGCCAAAACATTCAGTACTTC. It is translated as CASSTLPGQNIQYF.

This chain connects TRBV10-3 to TRBJ1-2; possible D gene TRBD1, 6 bases. Germline loops: CDR1 ENHRY, CDR2 SYGVKD. Trimming left V 0 bases short and J 7 bases short, with 12 bases between. The CDR3 is 14 amino acids. The CDR3 coding sequence is TGTGCCATCAGTGAGTCGATGGGGGCAGGTGGCTACACCTTC. Translation: CAISESMGAGGYTF.

V gene TRBV7-2 combines with J gene TRBJ2-5; TRBD1 matches 7 bases. Trimming took 4 bases from V and 7 from J; bases not matched to a gene: 12. The CDR3 length is 15 residues. Germline CDR1 SGHTA, CDR2 FQGNSA. The DNA of the CDR3 is TGTGCCAGCAGCTCCCGACAGGGCGTCGAACGGACCCAGTACTTC. Protein sequence: CASSSRQGVERTQYF.

The chain uses TRBV3-1 (or the pseudogene TRBV3-2) and TRBJ2-5; TRBD2 aligns across 9 bases. J gave up 4 bases and V 4 bases, and 4 bases lay outside the gene matches. Germline CDR1 reads LGHDT; CDR2 reads YNNKEL (reference sequence). The CDR3 consists of 14 residues. The CDR3 protein is CASSRAGGGETQYF. CDR3 bases: TGTGCCAGCAGCCGAGCGGGGGGCGGAGAGACCCAGTACTTC.

The CDR3 DNA follows: TGTGCCACCAGCACGACCCGCCAAGGTCAGCCCCAGCATTTT. This gives the protein CATSTTRQGQPQHF. This chain connects TRBV15 to TRBJ1-5; D remains unclear. CDR1 is LNHNV, CDR2 YYDKDF, per germline (reference sequence). V was trimmed by 4 bases and J by 6 bases, leaving 13 bases between them. The CDR3 loop spans 14 amino acids.

V gene TRBV5-1 combines with J gene TRBJ1-2, with D unresolved. The CDR3 spans 13 residues. The ends were cut back, 6 bases at V and 6 bases at J, with 15 bases in the middle. Germline V gene lookup returns CDR1 SGHRS and CDR2 YFSETQ. CDR3 region: CASTSRTRDGYTF. CDR3 bases: TGCGCCAGCACTTCAAGAACGCGGGATGGCTACACCTTC.

The chain uses TRBV7-9 and TRBJ2-1; 9 bases fit TRBD1. Looked up from germline, CDR1 is SEHNR and CDR2 is FQNEAQ (reference sequence). Germline trimming cut 11 bases from V and 3 bases from J; bases unmatched to any gene: 17. The CDR3 is 17 residues long. The CDR3 spells CAGRFGTGQPFYNEQFF. CDR3 DNA sequence: TGTGCCGGTAGATTCGGGACAGGGCAGCCCTTCTACAATGAGCAGTTCTTC. The variable domain in full, completed from reference TRBV7-9 and TRBJ2-1, reads DTGVSQNPRHKITKRGQNVTFRCDPISEHNRLYWYRQTLGQGPEFLTYFQNEAQLEKSRLLSDRFSAERPKGSFSTLEIQRTEQGDSAMYLCAGRFGTGQPFYNEQFFGPGTRLTVL.

V gene TRBV4-3 combines with J gene TRBJ1-1, with 10 nucleotides matching TRBD1. Trimming took 3 bases from V and 0 from J; bases not matched to a gene: 4. The CDR3 consists of 16 residues. Germline V lookup: CDR1 LGHNA, CDR2 YSLEER. CDR3 sequence: CASSQGTGDLNTEAFF. CDR3 in DNA: TGCGCCAGCAGCCAGGGGACAGGGGATTTGAACACTGAAGCTTTCTTT.

The V gene is TRBV5-1, the J gene TRBJ2-7; D is perhaps TRBD1 or TRBD2 (5 bases each). Germline assignment: CDR1 SGHRS and CDR2 YFSETQ. V lost 4 bases and J 9 bases, leaving 14 bases between the germline ends. The CDR3 length is 12 residues. The CDR3 DNA sequence: TGCGCCAGCAGCCCGGACACGGGGTGGCAGTACTTC. This sequence encodes CASSPDTGWQYF.